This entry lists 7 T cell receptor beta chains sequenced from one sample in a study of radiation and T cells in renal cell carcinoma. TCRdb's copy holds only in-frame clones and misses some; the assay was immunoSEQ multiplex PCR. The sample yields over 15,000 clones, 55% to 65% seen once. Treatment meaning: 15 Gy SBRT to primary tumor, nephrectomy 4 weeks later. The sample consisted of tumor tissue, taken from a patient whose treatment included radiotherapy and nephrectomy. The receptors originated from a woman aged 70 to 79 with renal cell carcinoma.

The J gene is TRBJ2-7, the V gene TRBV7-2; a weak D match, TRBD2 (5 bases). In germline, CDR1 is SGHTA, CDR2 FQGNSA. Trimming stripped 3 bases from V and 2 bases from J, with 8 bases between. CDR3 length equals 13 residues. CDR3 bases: TGTGCCAGCAGCTTCCGGGAAACCTACGAGCAGTACTTC. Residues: CASSFRETYEQYF.

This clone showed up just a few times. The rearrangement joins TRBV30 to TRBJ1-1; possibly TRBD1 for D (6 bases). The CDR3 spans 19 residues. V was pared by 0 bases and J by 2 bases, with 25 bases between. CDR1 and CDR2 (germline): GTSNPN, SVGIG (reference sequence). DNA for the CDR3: TGTGCCTGGAGTGTACGGGCAGGACCGACAGGCCGGGTCAACACTGAAGCTTTCTTT. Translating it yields CAWSVRAGPTGRVNTEAFF.

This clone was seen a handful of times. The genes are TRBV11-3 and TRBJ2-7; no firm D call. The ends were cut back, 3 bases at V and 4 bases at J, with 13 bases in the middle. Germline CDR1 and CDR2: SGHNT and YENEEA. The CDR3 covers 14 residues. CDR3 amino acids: CASSLDGSEYEQYF. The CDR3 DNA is TGTGCCAGCAGCTTGGACGGCTCCGAATACGAGCAGTACTTC.

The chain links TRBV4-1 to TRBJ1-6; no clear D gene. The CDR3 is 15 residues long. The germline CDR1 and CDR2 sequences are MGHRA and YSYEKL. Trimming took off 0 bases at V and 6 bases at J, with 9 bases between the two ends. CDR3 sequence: CASSQDKTVNSPLHF. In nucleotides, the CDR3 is TGCGCCAGCAGCCAAGACAAAACAGTTAATTCACCCCTCCACTTT.

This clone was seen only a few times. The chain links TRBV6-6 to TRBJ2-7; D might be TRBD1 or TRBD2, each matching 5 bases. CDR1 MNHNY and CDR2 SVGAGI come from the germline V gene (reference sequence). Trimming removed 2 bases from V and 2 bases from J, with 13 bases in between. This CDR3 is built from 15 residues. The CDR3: CASSYGIRGAYEQYF. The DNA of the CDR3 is TGTGCCAGCAGTTACGGTATACGGGGCGCCTACGAGCAGTACTTC.

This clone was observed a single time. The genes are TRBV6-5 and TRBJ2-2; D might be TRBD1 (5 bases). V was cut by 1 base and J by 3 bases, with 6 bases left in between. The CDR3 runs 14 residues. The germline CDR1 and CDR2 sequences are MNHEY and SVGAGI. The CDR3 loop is CASSYFRDTGELFF. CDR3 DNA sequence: TGTGCCAGCAGTTACTTCAGGGACACCGGGGAGCTGTTTTTT.

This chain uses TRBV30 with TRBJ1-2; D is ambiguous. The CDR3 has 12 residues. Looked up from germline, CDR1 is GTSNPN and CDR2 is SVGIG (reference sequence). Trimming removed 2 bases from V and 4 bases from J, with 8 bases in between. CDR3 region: CAWSMGSYGYTF. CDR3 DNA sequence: TGTGCCTGGAGTATGGGTTCCTATGGCTACACCTTC.